The source of this T cell receptor (beta chain) is a study of PD-1 blockade in classical Hodgkin lymphoma. The study's findings and limits: Before treatment, complete responders showed about the same diversity as newly diagnosed patients. CD4+ but not CD8+ TCR diversity rose significantly by C4D1. The authors excluded patients who started nivolumab under 1 year after ASCT. Relapsed/refractory patients reportedly had lower baseline diversity than newly diagnosed patients.

The length of the CDR3 is 15 residues. Germline CDR1 reads SGHNT; CDR2 reads YENEEA. Trimming left V 4 bases short and J 5 bases short, with 14 bases between. The protocol was immunoSEQ multiplex PCR, while the TCRdb copy is restricted to in-frame clones and leaves out a portion. The table shows 46,000 or so clones, with 60% to 85% occurring only once. To note about this clone: The target antigen is unknown.

With no exception, relapse followed autologous stem cell transplantation in all patients, and brentuximab vedotin exposure varied. The source material was peripheral blood mononuclear cells (PBMCs), sampled before the second cycle of nivolumab. The gene calls are TRBV11-3 and TRBJ1-4; a weak D match, TRBD1 (6 bases). This clonotype was obtained from a human donor with classical Hodgkin lymphoma. The CDR3 reads CASSSRDIGNEKLFF. As DNA, the CDR3 is TGTGCCAGCAGCTCCCGGGACATCGGGAATGAAAAACTGTTTTTT.